Listed here are 18 T cell receptor beta chains from one sample, sequenced in a study of cytomegalovirus exposure and HLA in healthy donors. The primer mix had 60 Vbeta and 13 Jbeta primers. Data came from immunoSEQ multiplex PCR; TCRdb stores just in-frame clones and leaves some out. The sample has about 180,000 clones, around 77% seen once. Source material: PBMCs. The receptors derive from a man in his 60s in good health and CMV-seronegative.

V usage is TRBV5-1 and J usage is TRBJ1-2; a possible D gene is TRBD1 (5 bases). CDR3 length equals 14 residues. CDR1 is SGHRS and CDR2 is YFSETQ in the germline V gene. Trimming removed 4 bases from V and 2 bases from J, with 12 bases in between. CDR3 bases: TGCGCCAGCAGCCCCTCAGGGAAGAACTATGGCTACACCTTC. Translation gives CASSPSGKNYGYTF.

The chain links TRBV6-1 to TRBJ1-2, with 8 bases identical to TRBD1. Germline CDR1 reads MNHNS; CDR2 reads SASEGT. The J segment lost 5 bases and the V segment lost 7 bases, leaving 6 bases of the junction unmatched. This CDR3 region has 13 residues. The DNA of the CDR3 is TGTGCCAGCACCCCGACAGGGGAATATGGCTACACCTTC. Amino acid sequence: CASTPTGEYGYTF.

For this clone: Since no conserved phenylalanine or tryptophan closes the CDR3, a read error is the likely cause. The chain carries TRBV25-1 and TRBJ2-7; possibly TRBD1 for D (8 bases). The CDR3 spans 15 residues. The germline V and J ends were trimmed by 8 bases and 2 bases, with 19 bases remaining between them. Looked up from germline, CDR1 is MGHDK and CDR2 is SYGVNS. The CDR3 nucleotides are TGTGCCAGCGGGGGGGACAGGCTTACTCCCTACGAGCAGTACCTC. It encodes CASGGDRLTPYEQYL.

In this sample, this clone turned up a few times. The CDR3 DNA is TGTGCCAGCAGCTCAAAGGGGGACTATGCCAGCACAGATACGCAGTATTTT. It yields the protein CASSSKGDYASTDTQYF. The rearrangement uses TRBV7-2 and TRBJ2-3; TRBD2 might be the D (7 bases). CDR3 length: 17 residues. Germline V lookup: CDR1 SGHTA, CDR2 FQGNSA. The V and J ends lost 4 bases and 0 bases respectively, with 17 bases between them.

The chain couples TRBV7-2 to TRBJ2-3; TRBD2 aligns across 7 bases. Germline CDR1 SGHTA, CDR2 FQGNSA. Trimming cost V 5 bases and J 5 bases; bases outside gene matches: 10. The CDR3 loop spans 15 amino acids. CDR3 DNA: TGTGCCAGCAGCCCCCAGAGCGGGGTCCTAGATACGCAGTATTTT. Translated: CASSPQSGVLDTQYF.

The V gene is TRBV10-3, the J gene TRBJ2-3; 9 bases fit TRBD2. CDR3 length equals 15 residues. Per germline, CDR1 ENHRY and CDR2 SYGVKD. Trimming took 3 bases from V and 4 from J; bases not matched to a gene: 5. In DNA form, the CDR3 reads TGTGCCATCAGTGACGGCGGGGGGGCCGCAGATACGCAGTATTTT. Translating gives CAISDGGGAADTQYF.

This clone was picked up a small number of times. The V call is TRBV5-1, the J call TRBJ2-3; no firm D call. Trimming pared 0 bases from V and 0 bases from J, leaving 5 bases between. The CDR3 sequence is 14 residues long. The germline CDR1 and CDR2 sequences are SGHRS and YFSETQ. CDR3 in amino acids: CASSLVQSTDTQYF. CDR3 sequence (DNA): TGCGCCAGCAGCTTGGTTCAGAGCACAGATACGCAGTATTTT. The whole variable domain, remainder taken from reference TRBV5-1 and TRBJ2-3, is KAGVTQTPRYLIKTRGQQVTLSCSPISGHRSVSWYQQTPGQGLQFLFEYFSETQRNKGNFPGRFSGRQFSNSRSEMNVSTLELGDSALYLCASSLVQSTDTQYFGPGTRLTVL.

In DNA, the CDR3 is TGTGCCAGCAGGGAGGGAACCGGGGAGCTGTTTTTT. It translates to CASREGTGELFF. This chain joins TRBV2 and TRBJ2-2; D possibly corresponds to TRBD2 (6 bases). The CDR3 contains 12 residues. The germline CDR1 and CDR2 sequences are SNHLY and FYNNEI. V was cut by 6 bases and J by 5 bases, with 7 bases left in between. Filled out from reference TRBV2 and TRBJ2-2, the complete variable domain reads EPEVTQTPSHQVTQMGQEVILRCVPISNHLYFYWYRQILGQKVEFLVSFYNNEISEKSEIFDDQFSVERPDGSNFTLKIRSTKLEDSAMYFCASREGTGELFFGEGSRLTVL.

The genes are TRBV7-9 and TRBJ1-1; TRBD1 matches at 7 bases. V was clipped by 2 bases and J by 4 bases; unmatched bases: 1. CDR1 and CDR2 (germline): SEHNR, FQNEAQ (reference sequence). CDR3 length: 13 amino acids. Here the CDR3 reads CASSLSGGTEAFF. CDR3 nucleotides: TGTGCCAGCAGCTTATCAGGGGGCACTGAAGCTTTCTTT.

V is TRBV5-1 and J is TRBJ2-5, with TRBD2 as a possible D gene (6 bases). V dropped 0 bases and J dropped 7 bases, with 16 bases sitting between them. Germline CDR1 is SGHRS and CDR2 is YFSETQ. This CDR3 is 15 amino acids long. In DNA, the CDR3 is TGCGCCAGCAGCTTGGACGGGGGTAGCGCGGGGACCCAGTACTTC. This sequence encodes CASSLDGGSAGTQYF.

The rearrangement uses TRBV19 and TRBJ2-2; 8 positions agree with TRBD2. The CDR3 covers 14 residues. Trimming at V came to 3 bases and at J to 5 bases, leaving 2 bases not matched to a gene. The germline V gene has CDR1 LNHDA and CDR2 SQIVND (reference sequence). Written as DNA, the CDR3 is TGTGCCAGTAGTATTAGCGGGATGACCGGGGAGCTGTTTTTT. Amino acid sequence: CASSISGMTGELFF.

The J gene is TRBJ2-2, the V gene TRBV2; D gene unclear. The CDR3 spans 14 residues. CDR1 and CDR2 (germline): SNHLY, FYNNEI. Trimming took 6 bases from V and 0 from J, leaving 8 bases between them. CDR3 sequence reads: CASRTFPNTGELFF. The CDR3, as DNA: TGTGCCAGCAGGACATTCCCGAACACCGGGGAGCTGTTTTTT.

The chain employs TRBV5-1 and TRBJ2-5; perhaps TRBD2 as D (6 bases). The ends were cut back, 4 bases at V and 1 base at J, with 11 bases in the middle. The V gene's germline CDR1 is SGHRS and CDR2 YFSETQ. The CDR3 totals 14 residues. CDR3 in amino acids: CASSKGTLQETQYF. Written as DNA, the CDR3 is TGCGCCAGCAGCAAAGGGACTCTCCAAGAGACCCAGTACTTC.

The CDR3 here is CASSSDRGSTYEQYF. Written as DNA, the CDR3 is TGTGCCAGCAGTTCGGACAGGGGGAGCACCTACGAGCAGTACTTC. The chain combines TRBV27 with TRBJ2-7; 10 bases agree with TRBD1. The ends lost 4 bases at V and 2 bases at J; junction bases unmatched: 5. CDR1 is MNHEY, CDR2 SMNVEV, per germline (reference sequence). This CDR3 has 15 amino acids.

J is TRBJ1-2 and V is TRBV5-4, with 12 bases identical to TRBD1. J lost 4 bases, V lost 6 bases, and 7 bases had no gene match. From germline, CDR1 is SGHNT and CDR2 YYREEE (reference sequence). The CDR3 loop spans 15 amino acids. The CDR3 loop is CASTLPGQGAYGYTF. The CDR3 DNA follows: TGTGCCAGCACCTTACCGGGACAGGGGGCCTATGGCTACACCTTC.

This clone has only one observation. This chain connects TRBV4-3 to TRBJ2-5; TRBD2 matches at 7 bases. The CDR3 has 15 residues. Trimming cost V 1 base and J 5 bases; bases outside gene matches: 7. Germline CDR1 is LGHNA and CDR2 is YSLEER. CDR3 nucleotide sequence: TGCGCCAGCAGCCAAGCAGGACTAGTAATCGAGACCCAGTACTTC. As protein: CASSQAGLVIETQYF.

CDR3 sequence reads: CSVVEDTQYF. For the CDR3, the DNA is TGCAGCGTTGTGGAGGATACGCAGTATTTT. V gene TRBV29-1 combines with J gene TRBJ2-3, with D unresolved. CDR3 length: 10 amino acids. Germline-derived CDR1 and CDR2 are SQVTM and ANQGSEA. Trimming removed 4 bases at V and 6 bases at J, with 5 bases between.

The chain employs TRBV2 and TRBJ2-3; TRBD1 matches at 7 bases. Per the germline V gene, CDR1 is SNHLY and CDR2 is FYNNEI. Germline trimming cut 3 bases from V and 5 bases from J; bases unmatched to any gene: 5. This CDR3 is built from 14 residues. CDR3 coding DNA: TGTGCCAGCAGTGACGGGCAGGGGGTAGATACGCAGTATTTT. Its translation is CASSDGQGVDTQYF.